This entry concerns a single TCR beta chain. Its antigen is not known. The data are from a study of yellow fever vaccine responses in identical twins. The study's findings and limits: Reportedly, twins' vaccine T cell responses looked partly convergent and partly personalized.

MiXCR, applied by TCRdb to the RT-PCR reads, yields one record per CDR3 protein. This sample has 30,000 to 40,000 distinct CDR3 sequences; 50% to 65% occur once, and the top ten carry 4.5%. Germline assignment: CDR1 KGHSH and CDR2 LQKENI. V lost 6 bases to trimming and J lost 2 bases, with 14 bases between them. The CDR3 sequence is 14 residues long. This material consisted of T cells from blood (PBMCs), unsorted or a sorted subset (not recorded which), taken before or after yellow fever vaccination (not recorded which). V is TRBV18 and J is TRBJ2-7; D is possibly TRBD2 (5 bases). This receptor was taken from a woman aged 18-35 years who received the yellow fever vaccine. As DNA, the CDR3 is TGTGCCAGCTCCGGGGATTTAAGTCCCTACGAGCAGTACTTC. Amino acid sequence: CASSGDLSPYEQYF.